This T cell receptor beta chain is from a study of T cells in Graves' hyperthyroidism and ophthalmopathy. Study-wide findings and caveats: Most clonotypes that expanded in the thyroid above 0.001 also showed up in blood.

Hyperthyroidism was newly diagnosed in patients aged 18 to 65 (duration under 2 months). Patients having uncontrolled infection, another autoimmune disease, pregnancy or lactation were not included. Each 10 ml fresh peripheral blood draw supplied the PBMCs. Germline-derived CDR1 and CDR2 are MNHNS and SASEGT. V was trimmed by 7 bases and J by 7 bases, leaving 13 bases between them. This CDR3 has 13 amino acids. From RNA transcripts, TCR beta CDR3 regions were amplified. HTBI primers were used for first-round RT-PCR of the TCR CDR3. TCRdb called the multiplex PCR reads again in MiXCR, with one record for every CDR3 protein. The sample lists 600,000 to 800,000 distinct CDR3 sequences, around 40% occurring once. Comments on this clonotype: What it recognizes is unknown.

Sequenced: blood. The genes are TRBV6-1 and TRBJ2-2; the D is unclear. The receptor comes from a middle-aged woman with Graves' hyperthyroidism. The CDR3 DNA reads TGTGCCAGCACCCCGATTCGGGTCGGGGAGCTGTTTTTT. The encoded protein is CASTPIRVGELFF.